This T cell receptor (beta chain) was sequenced during a study of blood T cell repertoires in COVID-19. About the study: The cDNA or gDNA used as material had been derived from T cells, B-cell-depleted T cells, or PBMCs.

TCRdb's copy holds only in-frame clones and misses some; the assay was immunoSEQ multiplex PCR. This sample carries approximately 450,000 clones, nearly 90% of them seen once, and the ten largest clones take 1.5% to 2%. Germline CDR1 reads MNHEY; CDR2 reads SVGAGI. With 6 bases removed from V and 3 bases from J, the gap between germline ends came to 5 bases. The length of the CDR3 is 11 residues. Participants were aged roughly 18 to 89 years from approximately 25 US areas. Donors were grouped by their self-reported clinical history. The sequencing sample was made of PBMCs or T cells enriched from blood (not recorded which). V gene TRBV6-5 combines with J gene TRBJ1-1; unclear D gene. The receptor was isolated from a woman younger than 35 with acute COVID-19. The CDR3 region is CASRTDTEAFF. In DNA form, the CDR3 reads TGTGCCAGCAGAACTGACACTGAAGCTTTCTTT.